The TCR beta chain described here comes from a study of OX40 agonist ivuxolimab in advanced cancers. The study's findings and limits: Partial responders treated at 0.1-3.0 mg/kg exhibited clonal expansion among the lowest measured. In the expanded peripheral T cells, antigen specificity was never determined.

Generated by immunoSEQ multiplex PCR, the TCRdb table keeps only in-frame clones and is missing some. Of about 42,000 clones detected, roughly four fifths appear once; the ten largest clones hold roughly 2.7%. As to this clone: What it binds is unknown.

The TCR sequence derives from an adult with an advanced solid tumor such as melanoma, head and neck, liver or kidney cancer. The starting material was CD4+ or CD8+ T cells sorted from blood, obtained in a trial of the OX40 agonist ivuxolimab.

The CDR3 is CASSLGWGLAGGPQDTQYF. The CDR3, as DNA: TGTGCCAGCAGCTTAGGGTGGGGACTAGCGGGGGGGCCCCAAGATACGCAGTATTTT. The gene calls are TRBV7-8 and TRBJ2-3; 16 bases are shared with TRBD2. Germline trimming cut 1 base from V and 5 bases from J; bases unmatched to any gene: 9. The germline gives CDR1 SGHVS, CDR2 FQNEAQ. The CDR3 runs 19 residues.